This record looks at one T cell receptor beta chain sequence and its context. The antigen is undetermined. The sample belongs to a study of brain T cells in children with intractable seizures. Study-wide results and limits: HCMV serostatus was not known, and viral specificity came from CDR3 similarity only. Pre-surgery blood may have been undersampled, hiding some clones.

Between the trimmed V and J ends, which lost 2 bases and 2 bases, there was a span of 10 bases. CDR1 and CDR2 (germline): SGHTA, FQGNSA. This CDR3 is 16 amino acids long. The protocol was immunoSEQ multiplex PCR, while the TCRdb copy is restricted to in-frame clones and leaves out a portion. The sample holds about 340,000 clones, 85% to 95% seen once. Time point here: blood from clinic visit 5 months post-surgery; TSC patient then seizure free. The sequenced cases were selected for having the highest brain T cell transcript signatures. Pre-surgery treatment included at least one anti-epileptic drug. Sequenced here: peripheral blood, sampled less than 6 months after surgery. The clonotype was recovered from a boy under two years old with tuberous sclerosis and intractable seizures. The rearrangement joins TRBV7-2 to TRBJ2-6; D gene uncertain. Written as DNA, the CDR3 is TGTGCCAGCAGCTTAAGCCCGGATCCTGGGGCCAACGTCCTGACTTTC. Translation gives CASSLSPDPGANVLTF.